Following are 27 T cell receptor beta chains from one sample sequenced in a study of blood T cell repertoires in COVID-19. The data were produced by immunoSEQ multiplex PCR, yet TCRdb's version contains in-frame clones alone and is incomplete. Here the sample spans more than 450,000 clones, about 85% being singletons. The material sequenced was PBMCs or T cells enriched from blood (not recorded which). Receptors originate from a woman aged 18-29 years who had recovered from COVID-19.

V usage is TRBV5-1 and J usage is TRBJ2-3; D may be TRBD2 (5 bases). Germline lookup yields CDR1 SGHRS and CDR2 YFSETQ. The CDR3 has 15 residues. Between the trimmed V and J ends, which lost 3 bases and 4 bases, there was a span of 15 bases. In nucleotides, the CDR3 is TGCGCCAGCAGCTCCCACCCCGGGGATGCAGATACGCAGTATTTT. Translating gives CASSSHPGDADTQYF.

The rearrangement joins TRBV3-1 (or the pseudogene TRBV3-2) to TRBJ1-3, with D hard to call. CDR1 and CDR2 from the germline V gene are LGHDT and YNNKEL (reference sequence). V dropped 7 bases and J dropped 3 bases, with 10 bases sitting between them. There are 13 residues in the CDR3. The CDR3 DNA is TGTGCCAGCACGGGTTGGTATGGAAACACCATATATTTT. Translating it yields CASTGWYGNTIYF.

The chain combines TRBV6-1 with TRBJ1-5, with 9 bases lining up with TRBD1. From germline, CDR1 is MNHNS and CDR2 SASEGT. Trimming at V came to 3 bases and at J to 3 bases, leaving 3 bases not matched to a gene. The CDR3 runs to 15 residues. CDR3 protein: CASSDTGGTNQPQHF. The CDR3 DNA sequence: TGTGCCAGCAGTGACACAGGGGGCACCAATCAGCCCCAGCATTTT.

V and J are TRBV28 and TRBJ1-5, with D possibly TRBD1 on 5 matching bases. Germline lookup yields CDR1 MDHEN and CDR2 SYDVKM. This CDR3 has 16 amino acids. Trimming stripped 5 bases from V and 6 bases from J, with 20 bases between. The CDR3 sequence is CASSLGGTWGGQPQHF. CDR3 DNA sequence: TGTGCCAGCAGTCTTGGGGGGACGTGGGGCGGTCAGCCCCAGCATTTT.

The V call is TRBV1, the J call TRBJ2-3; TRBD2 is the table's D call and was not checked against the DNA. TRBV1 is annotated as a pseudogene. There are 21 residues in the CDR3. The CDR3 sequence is CTSSHPRSPGLAGACTDTQYF. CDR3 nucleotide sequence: TGCACCAGCAGCCATCCTCGCTCTCCGGGACTAGCGGGGGCCTGCACAGATACGCAGTATTTT.

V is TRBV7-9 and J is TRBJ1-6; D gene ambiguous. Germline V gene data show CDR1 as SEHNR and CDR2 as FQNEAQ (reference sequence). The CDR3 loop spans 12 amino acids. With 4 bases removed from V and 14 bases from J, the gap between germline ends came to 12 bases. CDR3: CASSSPGGSLHF. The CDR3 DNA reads TGTGCCAGCAGCTCGCCCGGAGGGTCCCTCCACTTT. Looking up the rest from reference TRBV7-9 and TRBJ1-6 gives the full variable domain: DTGVSQNPRHKITKRGQNVTFRCDPISEHNRLYWYRQTLGQGPEFLTYFQNEAQLEKSRLLSDRFSAERPKGSFSTLEIQRTEQGDSAMYLCASSSPGGSLHFGNGTRLTVT.

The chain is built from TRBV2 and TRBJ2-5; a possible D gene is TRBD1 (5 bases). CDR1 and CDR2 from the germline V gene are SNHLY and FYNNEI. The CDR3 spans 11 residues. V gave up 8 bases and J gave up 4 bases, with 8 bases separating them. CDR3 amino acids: CASARVETQYF. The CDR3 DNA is TGTGCCAGCGCCAGGGTAGAGACCCAGTACTTC.

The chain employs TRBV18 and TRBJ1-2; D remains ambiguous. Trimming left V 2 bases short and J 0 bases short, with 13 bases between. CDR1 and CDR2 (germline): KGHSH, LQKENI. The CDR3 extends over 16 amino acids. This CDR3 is CASSPTSAPTNYGYTF. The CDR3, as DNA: TGTGCCAGCTCACCAACCTCCGCTCCTACTAACTATGGCTACACCTTC. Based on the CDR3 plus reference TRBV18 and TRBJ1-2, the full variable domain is NAGVMQNPRHLVRRRGQEARLRCSPMKGHSHVYWYRQLPEEGLKFMVYLQKENIIDESGMPKERFSAEFPKEGPSILRIQQVVRGDSAAYFCASSPTSAPTNYGYTFGSGTRLTVV.

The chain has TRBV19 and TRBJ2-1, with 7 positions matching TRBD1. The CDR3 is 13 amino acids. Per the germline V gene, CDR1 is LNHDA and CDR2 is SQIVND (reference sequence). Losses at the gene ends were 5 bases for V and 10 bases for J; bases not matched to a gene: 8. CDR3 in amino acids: CASSQTGFREQFF. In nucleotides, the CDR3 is TGTGCCAGTAGTCAGACAGGGTTTCGGGAGCAGTTCTTC.

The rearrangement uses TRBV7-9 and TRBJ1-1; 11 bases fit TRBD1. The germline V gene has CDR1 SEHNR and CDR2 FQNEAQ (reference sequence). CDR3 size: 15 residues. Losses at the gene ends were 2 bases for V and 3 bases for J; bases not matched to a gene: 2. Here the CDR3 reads CASSLRGQGDTEAFF. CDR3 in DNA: TGTGCCAGCAGCTTAAGGGGACAGGGGGACACTGAAGCTTTCTTT.

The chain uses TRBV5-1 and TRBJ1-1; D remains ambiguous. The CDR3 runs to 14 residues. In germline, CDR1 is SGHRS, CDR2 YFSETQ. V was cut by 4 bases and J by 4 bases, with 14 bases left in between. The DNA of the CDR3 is TGCGCCAGCAGCGCCATCCCCACGGGCACTGAAGCTTTCTTT. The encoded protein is CASSAIPTGTEAFF.

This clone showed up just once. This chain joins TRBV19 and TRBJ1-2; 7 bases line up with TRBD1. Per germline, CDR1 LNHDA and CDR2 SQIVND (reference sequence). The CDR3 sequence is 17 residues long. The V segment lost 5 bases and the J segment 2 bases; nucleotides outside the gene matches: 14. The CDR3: CASSPLGQHNPNYGYTF. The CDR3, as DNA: TGTGCCAGTAGTCCCCTGGGACAGCACAACCCAAACTATGGCTACACCTTC.

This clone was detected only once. The CDR3 sequence is CASTLRSGDTGELFF. Written as DNA, the CDR3 is TGTGCCAGCACCCTCAGGAGCGGGGACACCGGGGAGCTGTTTTTT. This chain connects TRBV5-6 to TRBJ2-2, with TRBD2 matching over 7 bases. The CDR3 is 15 amino acids. In germline, CDR1 is SGHDT, CDR2 YYEEEE. The V gene end was trimmed by 6 bases and the J gene end by 3 bases; junction bases not matched to a gene: 8.

For the CDR3, the DNA is TGTGCCAGCAGCCAGAAGGGGATCCAAGCTTTCTTT. This gives the protein CASSQKGIQAFF. The chain combines TRBV3-1 (or the pseudogene TRBV3-2) with TRBJ1-1, with a tentative D call TRBD1 (5 bases). The germline V and J ends were trimmed by 3 bases and 9 bases, with 11 bases remaining between them. Germline V lookup: CDR1 LGHDT, CDR2 YNNKEL (reference sequence). The CDR3 is 12 residues long.

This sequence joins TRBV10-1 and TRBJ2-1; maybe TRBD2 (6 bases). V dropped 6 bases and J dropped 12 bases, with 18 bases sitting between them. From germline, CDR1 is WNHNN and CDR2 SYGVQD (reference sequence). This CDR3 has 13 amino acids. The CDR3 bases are TGCGCCAGCAGCCGGGACTCCGGGCTAGGGCAGTTCTTC. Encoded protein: CASSRDSGLGQFF.

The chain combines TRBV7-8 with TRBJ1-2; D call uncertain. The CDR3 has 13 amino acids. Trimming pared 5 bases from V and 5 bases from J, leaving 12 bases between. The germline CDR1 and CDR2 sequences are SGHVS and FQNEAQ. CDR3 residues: CASSQPSGYGYTF. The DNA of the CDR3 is TGTGCCAGCAGCCAGCCATCCGGGTATGGCTACACCTTC. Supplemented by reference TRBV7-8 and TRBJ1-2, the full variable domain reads GAGVSQSPRYKVAKRGQDVALRCDPISGHVSLFWYQQALGQGPEFLTYFQNEAQLDKSGLPSDRFFAERPEGSVSTLKIQRTQQEDSAVYLCASSQPSGYGYTFGSGTRLTVV.

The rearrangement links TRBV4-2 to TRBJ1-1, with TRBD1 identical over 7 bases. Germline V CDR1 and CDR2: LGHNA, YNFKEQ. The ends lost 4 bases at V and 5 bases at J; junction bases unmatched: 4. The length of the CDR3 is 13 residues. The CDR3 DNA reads TGTGCCAGCAGCCTAACAGGGGAGACTGAAGCTTTCTTT. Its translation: CASSLTGETEAFF.

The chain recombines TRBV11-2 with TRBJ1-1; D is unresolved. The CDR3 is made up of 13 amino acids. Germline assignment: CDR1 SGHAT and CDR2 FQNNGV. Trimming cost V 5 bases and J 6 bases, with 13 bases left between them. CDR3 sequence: CASSPVRVAEAFF. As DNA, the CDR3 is TGTGCCAGCAGCCCCGTGAGGGTGGCTGAAGCTTTCTTT.

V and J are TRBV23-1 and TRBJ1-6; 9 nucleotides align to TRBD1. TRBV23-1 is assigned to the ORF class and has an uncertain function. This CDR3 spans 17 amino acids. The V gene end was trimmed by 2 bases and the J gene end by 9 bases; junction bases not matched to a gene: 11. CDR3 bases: TGCGCCAGCAGTCAAAGCCGGACCTCGGACAGGGGTTCACCCCTCCACTTT. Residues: CASSQSRTSDRGSPLHF.

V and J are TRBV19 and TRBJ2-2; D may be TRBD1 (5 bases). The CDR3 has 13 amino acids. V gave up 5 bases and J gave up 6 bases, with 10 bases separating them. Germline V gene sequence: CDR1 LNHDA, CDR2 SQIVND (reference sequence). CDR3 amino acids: CASSSTVPGELFF. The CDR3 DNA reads TGTGCCAGTAGTTCGACAGTACCCGGGGAGCTGTTTTTT. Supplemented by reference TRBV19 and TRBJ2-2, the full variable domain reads DGGITQSPKYLFRKEGQNVTLSCEQNLNHDAMYWYRQDPGQGLRLIYYSQIVNDFQKGDIAEGYSVSREKKESFPLTVTSAQKNPTAFYLCASSSTVPGELFFGEGSRLTVL.

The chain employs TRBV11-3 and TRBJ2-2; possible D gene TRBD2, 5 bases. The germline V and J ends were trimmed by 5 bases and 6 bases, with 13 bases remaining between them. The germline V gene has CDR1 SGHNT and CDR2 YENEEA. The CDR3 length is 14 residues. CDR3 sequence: CASSLGWESGELFF. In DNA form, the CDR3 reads TGTGCCAGCAGCCTGGGGTGGGAGTCCGGGGAGCTGTTTTTT.

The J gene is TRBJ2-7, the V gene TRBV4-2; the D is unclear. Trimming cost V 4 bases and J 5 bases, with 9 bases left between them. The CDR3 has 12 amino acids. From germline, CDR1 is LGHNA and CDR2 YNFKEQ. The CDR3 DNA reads TGTGCCAGCAGCCGAGGCGGAAACGAGCAGTACTTC. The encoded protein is CASSRGGNEQYF.

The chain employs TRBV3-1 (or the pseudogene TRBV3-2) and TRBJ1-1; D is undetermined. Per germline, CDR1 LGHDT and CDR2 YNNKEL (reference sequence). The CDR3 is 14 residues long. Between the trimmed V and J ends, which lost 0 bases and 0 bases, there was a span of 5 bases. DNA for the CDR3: TGTGCCAGCAGCCAAGATTTAATGAACACTGAAGCTTTCTTT. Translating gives CASSQDLMNTEAFF.

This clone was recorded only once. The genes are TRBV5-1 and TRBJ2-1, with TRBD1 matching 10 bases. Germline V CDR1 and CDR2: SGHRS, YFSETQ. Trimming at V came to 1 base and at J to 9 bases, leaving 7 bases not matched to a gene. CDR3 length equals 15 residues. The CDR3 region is CASSLLGTGDGEQFF. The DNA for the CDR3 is TGCGCCAGCAGCTTGCTCGGGACAGGGGACGGTGAGCAGTTCTTC.

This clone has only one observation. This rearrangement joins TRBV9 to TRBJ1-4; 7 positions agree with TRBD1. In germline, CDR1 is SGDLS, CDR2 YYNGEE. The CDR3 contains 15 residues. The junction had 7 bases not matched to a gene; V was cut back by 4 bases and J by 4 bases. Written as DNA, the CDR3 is TGTGCCAGCAGCCCTCGGGGACAGTTTAATGAAAAACTGTTTTTT. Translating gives CASSPRGQFNEKLFF.

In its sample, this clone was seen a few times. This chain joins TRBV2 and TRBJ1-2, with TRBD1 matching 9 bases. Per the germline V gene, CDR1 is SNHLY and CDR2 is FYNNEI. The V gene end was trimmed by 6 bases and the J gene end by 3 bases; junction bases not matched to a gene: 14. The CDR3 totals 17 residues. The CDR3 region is CASRKSRDRVIHYGYTF. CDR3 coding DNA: TGTGCCAGCAGGAAGAGCCGGGACAGGGTTATTCACTATGGCTACACCTTC.

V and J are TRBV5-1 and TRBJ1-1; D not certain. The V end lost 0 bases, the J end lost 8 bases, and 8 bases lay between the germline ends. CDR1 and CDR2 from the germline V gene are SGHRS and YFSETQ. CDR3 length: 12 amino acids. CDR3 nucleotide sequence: TGCGCCAGCAGCTTGGGCCCGGGAGAAGCTTTCTTT. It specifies CASSLGPGEAFF.